This entry concerns a single TCR beta chain. Antigen specificity is unknown. This sample was included in a study of HIV-infected patients and healthy controls. Overall study: Total CDR3 counts per chain did not differ significantly between patients and controls. General study findings and limits: MAIT alpha-chain CDR3s were frequent in healthy controls, depleted in HIV+. Untreated HIV+ repertoires had roughly threefold fewer distinct CDR3s and lower Shannon diversity than healthy controls.

V shed 6 bases and J shed 0 bases, with 11 bases lying between them. The CDR3 spans 14 residues. CDR1 and CDR2 (germline): MGHRA, YSYEKL. All unsorted peripheral T cells were captured because whole blood was used without fractionation. Donors lacked febrile or AIDS-related illness, tumors, and hepatitis B or C coinfection. Reverse transcription used approximately 500 ng RNA and constant-region primers for alpha and beta. Alpha and beta chain libraries were made separately by chain-specific third strand synthesis with multiplexing indices. TCRdb fed the 5' RACE reads into MiXCR, producing one record per CDR3 protein. The table shows approximately 7,300 distinct CDR3 sequences, with around 8.3% occurring only once.

V gene TRBV4-1 combines with J gene TRBJ1-2; no clear D. The sample in question was blood, obtained before antiretroviral therapy. The TCR originated in an adult with HIV infection. As DNA, the CDR3 is TGCGCCAGCAGTTTAGGAGAGGCTAACTATGGCTACACCTTC. It specifies CASSLGEANYGYTF.